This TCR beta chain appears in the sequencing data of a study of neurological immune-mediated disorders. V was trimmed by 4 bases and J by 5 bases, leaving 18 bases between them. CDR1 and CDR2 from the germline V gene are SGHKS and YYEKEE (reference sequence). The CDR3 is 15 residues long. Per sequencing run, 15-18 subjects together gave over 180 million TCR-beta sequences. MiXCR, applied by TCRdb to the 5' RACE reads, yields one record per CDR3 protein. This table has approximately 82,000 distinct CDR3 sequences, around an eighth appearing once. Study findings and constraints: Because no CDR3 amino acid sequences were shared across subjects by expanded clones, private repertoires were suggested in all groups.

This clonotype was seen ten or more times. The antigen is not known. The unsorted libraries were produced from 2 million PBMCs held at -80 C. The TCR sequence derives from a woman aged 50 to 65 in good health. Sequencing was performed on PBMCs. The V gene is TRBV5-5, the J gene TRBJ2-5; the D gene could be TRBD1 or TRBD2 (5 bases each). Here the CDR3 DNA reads TGTGCCAGCAGCGCCTTGAGGGGCTCCGGGGAGACCCAGTACTTC. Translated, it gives CASSALRGSGETQYF. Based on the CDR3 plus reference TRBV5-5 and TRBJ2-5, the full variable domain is DAGVTQSPTHLIKTRGQQVTLRCSPISGHKSVSWYQQVLGQGPQFIFQYYEKEERGRGNFPDRFSARQFPNYSSELNVNALLLGDSALYLCASSALRGSGETQYFGPGTRLLVL.